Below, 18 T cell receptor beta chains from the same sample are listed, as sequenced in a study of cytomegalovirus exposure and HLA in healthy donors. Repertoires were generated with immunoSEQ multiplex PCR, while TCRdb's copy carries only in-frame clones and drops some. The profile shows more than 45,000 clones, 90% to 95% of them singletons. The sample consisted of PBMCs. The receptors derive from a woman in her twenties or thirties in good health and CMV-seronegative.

CDR3 loop: CASNSPGGFAVPGNSYEQYF. The DNA for the CDR3 is TGTGCCAGCAACTCTCCCGGGGGTTTTGCGGTCCCCGGGAACTCCTACGAGCAGTACTTC. The chain is built from TRBV28 and TRBJ2-7; TRBD2 might be the D (6 bases). The CDR3 length is 20 residues. Trimming removed 7 bases from V and 0 bases from J, with 31 bases in between. Germline V gene lookup returns CDR1 MDHEN and CDR2 SYDVKM.

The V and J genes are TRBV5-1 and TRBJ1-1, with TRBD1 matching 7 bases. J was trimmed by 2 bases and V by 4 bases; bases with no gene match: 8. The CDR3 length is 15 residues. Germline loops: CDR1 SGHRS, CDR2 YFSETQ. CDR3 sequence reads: CASSTLGQANTEAFF. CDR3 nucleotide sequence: TGCGCCAGCAGCACGCTTGGACAGGCAAACACTGAAGCTTTCTTT.

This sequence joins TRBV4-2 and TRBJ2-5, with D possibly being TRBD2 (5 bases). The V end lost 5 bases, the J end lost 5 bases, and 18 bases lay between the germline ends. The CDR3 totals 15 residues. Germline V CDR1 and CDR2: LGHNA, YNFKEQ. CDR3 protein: CASSYLARTGETQYF. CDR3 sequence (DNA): TGTGCCAGCAGCTACCTAGCTAGAACCGGCGAGACCCAGTACTTC.

The CDR3 sequence is CASSPPTQGRGTEAFF. CDR3 bases: TGTGCCAGCAGTCCCCCAACCCAGGGGCGCGGCACTGAAGCTTTCTTT. V gene TRBV7-2 combines with J gene TRBJ1-1, with D perhaps TRBD1 (6 bases). CDR3 size: 16 residues. Germline-derived CDR1 and CDR2 are SGHTA and FQGNSA. V lost 6 bases and J lost 4, with 21 bases in between. Full variable domain (remainder filled in from reference TRBV7-2 and TRBJ1-1): GAGVSQSPSNKVTEKGKDVELRCDPISGHTALYWYRQSLGQGLEFLIYFQGNSAPDKSGLPSDRFSAERTGGSVSTLTIQRTQQEDSAVYLCASSPPTQGRGTEAFFGQGTRLTVV.

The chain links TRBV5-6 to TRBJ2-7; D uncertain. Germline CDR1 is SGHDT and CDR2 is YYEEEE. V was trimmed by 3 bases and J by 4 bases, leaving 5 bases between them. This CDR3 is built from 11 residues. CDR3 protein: CASSYVYEQYF. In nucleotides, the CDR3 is TGTGCCAGCAGCTATGTATACGAGCAGTACTTC.

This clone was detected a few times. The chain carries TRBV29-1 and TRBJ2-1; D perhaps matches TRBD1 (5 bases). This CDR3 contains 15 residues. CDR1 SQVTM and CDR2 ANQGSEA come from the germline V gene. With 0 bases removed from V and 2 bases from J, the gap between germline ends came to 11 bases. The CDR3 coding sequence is TGCAGCGTTGAAGATAATGGGGCCCCCTACAATGAGCAGTTCTTC. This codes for CSVEDNGAPYNEQFF.

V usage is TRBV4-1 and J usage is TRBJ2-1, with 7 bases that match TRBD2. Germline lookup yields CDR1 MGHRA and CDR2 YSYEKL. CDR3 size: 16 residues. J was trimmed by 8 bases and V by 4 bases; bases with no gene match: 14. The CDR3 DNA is TGCGCCAGCAGCCCAGTGTACCCAGCGGGGTTCGATGAGCAGTTCTTC. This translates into CASSPVYPAGFDEQFF.

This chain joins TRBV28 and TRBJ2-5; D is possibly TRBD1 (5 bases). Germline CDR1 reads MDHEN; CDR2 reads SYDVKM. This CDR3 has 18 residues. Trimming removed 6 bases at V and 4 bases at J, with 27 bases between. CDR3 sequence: CASRPWGQARATRETQYF. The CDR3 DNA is TGTGCCAGCAGACCGTGGGGCCAAGCCCGCGCAACAAGAGAGACCCAGTACTTC.

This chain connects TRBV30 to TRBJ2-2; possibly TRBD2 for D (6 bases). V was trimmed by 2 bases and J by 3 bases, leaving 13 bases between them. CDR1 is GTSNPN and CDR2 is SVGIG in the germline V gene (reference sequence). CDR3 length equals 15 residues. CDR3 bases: TGTGCCTGGAGTCGTGGGGACTTTCACACCGGGGAGCTGTTTTTT. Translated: CAWSRGDFHTGELFF.

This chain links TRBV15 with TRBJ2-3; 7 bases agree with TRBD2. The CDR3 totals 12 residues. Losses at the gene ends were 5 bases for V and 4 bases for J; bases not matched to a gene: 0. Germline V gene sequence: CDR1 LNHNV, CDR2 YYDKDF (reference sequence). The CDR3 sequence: CATSGRADTQYF. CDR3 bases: TGTGCCACCAGCGGGAGGGCAGATACGCAGTATTTT.

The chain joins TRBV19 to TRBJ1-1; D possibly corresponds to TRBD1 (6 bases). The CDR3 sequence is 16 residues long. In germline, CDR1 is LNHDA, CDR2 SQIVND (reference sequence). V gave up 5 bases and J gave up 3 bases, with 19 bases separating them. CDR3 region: CASSRPRGASDTEAFF. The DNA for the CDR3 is TGTGCCAGTAGTCGGCCCCGGGGGGCTAGCGACACTGAAGCTTTCTTT.

The CDR3, as DNA: TGTGCCAGCAGCCGAACAGGCGTCTCTGGGGCCAACGTCCTGACTTTC. Encoded protein: CASSRTGVSGANVLTF. The chain combines TRBV7-3 with TRBJ2-6, with a tentative D call TRBD1 (5 bases). The V gene's germline CDR1 is SGHTA and CDR2 FQGTGA. This CDR3 is built from 16 residues. Between the trimmed V and J ends, which lost 5 bases and 0 bases, there was a span of 11 bases.

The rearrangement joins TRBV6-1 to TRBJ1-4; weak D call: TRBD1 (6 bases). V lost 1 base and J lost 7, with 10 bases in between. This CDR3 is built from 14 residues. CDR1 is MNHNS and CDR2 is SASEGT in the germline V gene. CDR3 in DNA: TGTGCCAGCAGTGAAGTAAGGGGGATTGAAAAACTGTTTTTT. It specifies CASSEVRGIEKLFF.

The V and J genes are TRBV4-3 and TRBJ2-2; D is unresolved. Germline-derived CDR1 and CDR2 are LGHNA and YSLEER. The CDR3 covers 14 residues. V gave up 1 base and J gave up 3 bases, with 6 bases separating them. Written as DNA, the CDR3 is TGCGCCAGCAGCCAAGGGCGGTACACCGGGGAGCTGTTTTTT. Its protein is CASSQGRYTGELFF.

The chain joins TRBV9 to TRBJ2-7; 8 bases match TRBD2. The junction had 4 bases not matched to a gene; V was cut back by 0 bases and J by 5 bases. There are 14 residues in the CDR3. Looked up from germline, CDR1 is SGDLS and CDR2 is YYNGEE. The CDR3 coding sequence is TGTGCCAGCAGCGTAGCTGGTAGCGGGAACGAGCAGTACTTC. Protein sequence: CASSVAGSGNEQYF. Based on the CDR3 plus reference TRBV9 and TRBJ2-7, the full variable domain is DSGVTQTPKHLITATGQRVTLRCSPRSGDLSVYWYQQSLDQGLQFLIQYYNGEERAKGNILERFSAQQFPDLHSELNLSSLELGDSALYFCASSVAGSGNEQYFGPGTRLTVT.

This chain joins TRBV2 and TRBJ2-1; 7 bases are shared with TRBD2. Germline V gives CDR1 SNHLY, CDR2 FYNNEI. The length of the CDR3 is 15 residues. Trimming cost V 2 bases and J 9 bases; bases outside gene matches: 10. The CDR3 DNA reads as TGTGCCAGCAGTGAATATGGGGTCAGGGAGGGTGAGCAGTTCTTC. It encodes CASSEYGVREGEQFF.

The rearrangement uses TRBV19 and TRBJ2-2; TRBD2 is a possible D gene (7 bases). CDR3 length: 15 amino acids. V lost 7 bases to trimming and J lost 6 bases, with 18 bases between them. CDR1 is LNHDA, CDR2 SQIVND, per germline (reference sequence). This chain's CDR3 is CASTIVGGRSGELFF. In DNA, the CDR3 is TGTGCCAGTACCATCGTCGGGGGGCGGTCCGGGGAGCTGTTTTTT. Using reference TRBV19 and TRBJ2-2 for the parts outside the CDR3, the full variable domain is DGGITQSPKYLFRKEGQNVTLSCEQNLNHDAMYWYRQDPGQGLRLIYYSQIVNDFQKGDIAEGYSVSREKKESFPLTVTSAQKNPTAFYLCASTIVGGRSGELFFGEGSRLTVL.

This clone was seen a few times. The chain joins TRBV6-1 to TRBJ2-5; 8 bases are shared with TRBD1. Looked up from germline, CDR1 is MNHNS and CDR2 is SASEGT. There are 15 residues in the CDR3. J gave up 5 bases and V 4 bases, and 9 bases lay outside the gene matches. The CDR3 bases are TGTGCCAGCAGTGTTTGGCAGGGGGCTTCGGAGACCCAGTACTTC. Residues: CASSVWQGASETQYF.